A single sample gave rise to the 9 T cell receptor beta chains below, sequenced in a study of T-cell reconstitution after alpha-beta-depleted transplantation in children. Researchers prepared the TCRbeta library using unique molecular identifiers, the study reports. TCRdb re-derived calls from the PCR reads in MiXCR, one entry per CDR3 protein. The sample carries around 530,000 distinct CDR3 sequences, roughly 33% recorded once. Source: PBMCs from the stem cell graft donor, taken from the stem cell graft. These receptors all come from a human donor who donated a stem cell graft to a child with aplastic anemia.

This clonotype was found a few times. The J gene is TRBJ2-2, the V gene TRBV24-1; D call uncertain. The germline CDR1 and CDR2 sequences are KGHDR and SFDVKD. Trimming cost V 12 bases and J 6 bases, with 13 bases left between them. The CDR3 sequence is 12 residues long. CDR3 amino acids: CAPSLIAGELFF. In nucleotides, the CDR3 is TGTGCCCCGTCTTTAATCGCCGGGGAGCTGTTTTTT.

This clonotype was detected only a few times. This chain uses TRBV5-1 with TRBJ1-2, with D tentatively TRBD1 (5 bases). The germline V gene encodes CDR1 SGHRS and CDR2 YFSETQ. This CDR3 is 14 amino acids long. Trimming shortened V by 2 bases and J by 1 base, and 9 bases separated the two germline ends. The CDR3 bases are TGCGCCAGCAGCTTCGGGACGGATAACTATGGCTACACCTTC. Protein product: CASSFGTDNYGYTF.

The V gene is TRBV29-1, the J gene TRBJ1-1, with D possibly matching TRBD1 (6 bases). With 1 base removed from V and 5 bases from J, the gap between germline ends came to 8 bases. The CDR3 runs 12 residues. CDR1 is SQVTM, CDR2 ANQGSEA, per germline. CDR3 nucleotide sequence: TGCAGCGTTGAAGTAAGGGGGACTGAAGCTTTCTTT. Its protein product is CSVEVRGTEAFF.

The genes are TRBV28 and TRBJ2-2; D unresolved. Trimming took off 3 bases at V and 4 bases at J, with 15 bases between the two ends. Germline values: CDR1 MDHEN, CDR2 SYDVKM. The CDR3 sequence is 16 residues long. DNA of the CDR3: TGTGCCAGCAGTTTTGAACTGGGCCCCGGCACCGGGGAGCTGTTTTTT. Protein: CASSFELGPGTGELFF.

This clonotype was seen more than once but under ten times. The chain recombines TRBV5-5 with TRBJ2-7, with D unclear. The length of the CDR3 is 15 residues. The ends were cut back, 0 bases at V and 3 bases at J, with 13 bases in the middle. Germline values: CDR1 SGHKS, CDR2 YYEKEE (reference sequence). CDR3 amino acids: CASSLDQRIVYEQYV. As DNA, the CDR3 is TGTGCCAGCAGCTTGGACCAACGGATAGTCTACGAGCAGTACGTC.

This clonotype was seen a few times. The chain couples TRBV29-1 to TRBJ2-5; 9 nucleotides align to TRBD1. The V segment lost 2 bases and the J segment 5 bases; nucleotides outside the gene matches: 6. CDR1 is SQVTM and CDR2 is ANQGSEA in the germline V gene. The CDR3 contains 14 residues. For the CDR3, the DNA is TGCAGCGTTGAACCGGGACAGGGCGGGGAGACCCAGTACTTC. Residues: CSVEPGQGGETQYF.

The sample holds many counts of this clonotype. This rearrangement joins TRBV29-1 to TRBJ1-2, with D maybe TRBD1 (5 bases). The CDR3 is 10 amino acids. Germline V CDR1 and CDR2: SQVTM, ANQGSEA. V dropped 3 bases and J dropped 8 bases, with 7 bases sitting between them. The CDR3 DNA reads TGCAGCGTTGATGAGGGGGGCTACACCTTC. Protein product: CSVDEGGYTF.

This clonotype was seen only a few times. This sequence joins TRBV20-1 and TRBJ2-3; TRBD1 agrees at 10 bases. V dropped 5 bases and J dropped 2; count of bases not matched to a gene: 7. Germline V gene data show CDR1 as DFQATT and CDR2 as SNEGSKA (reference sequence). The CDR3 extends over 15 amino acids. The CDR3 region is CSARSGTGATDTQYF. CDR3 DNA sequence: TGCAGTGCTCGCTCCGGGACAGGGGCCACAGATACGCAGTATTTT.

The chain uses TRBV5-6 and TRBJ2-7; D gene unclear. Germline lookup yields CDR1 SGHDT and CDR2 YYEEEE. The CDR3 contains 12 residues. Trimming removed 5 bases from V and 7 bases from J, with 13 bases in between. The CDR3 region is CASRSILGEQYF. CDR3 nucleotides: TGTGCCAGCAGGTCCATCCTAGGAGAGCAGTACTTC.